Below are 8 T cell receptor beta chains sequenced from a single sample in a study of cytomegalovirus exposure and HLA in healthy donors. Libraries were prepared by immunoSEQ multiplex PCR; TCRdb keeps only in-frame clonotypes and omits some of them. Of 100,000 to 150,000 clones listed, 88% are singletons. Input material: PBMCs. These TCRs come from a young man in good health and CMV-seronegative.

The chain links TRBV6-6 to TRBJ2-3; D is ambiguous. Germline V gene lookup returns CDR1 MNHNY and CDR2 SVGAGI (reference sequence). CDR3 length: 15 amino acids. The V and J ends lost 3 bases and 0 bases respectively, with 10 bases between them. CDR3: CASSYPLSSTDTQYF. CDR3 DNA sequence: TGTGCCAGCAGTTATCCCCTTTCTAGCACAGATACGCAGTATTTT.

The genes are TRBV6-6 and TRBJ1-5; D remains ambiguous. Deletions cut 0 bases from V and 1 base from J, with 10 bases between. The CDR3 consists of 16 residues. Germline loops: CDR1 MNHNY, CDR2 SVGAGI (reference sequence). CDR3: CASSYSLGRSNQPQHF. The CDR3 DNA is TGTGCCAGCAGTTACTCGCTTGGTCGGAGCAATCAGCCCCAGCATTTT.

The chain uses TRBV5-6 and TRBJ2-7, with D perhaps TRBD2 (6 bases). The CDR3 is 15 amino acids. In germline, CDR1 is SGHDT, CDR2 YYEEEE. The ends were cut back, 2 bases at V and 2 bases at J, with 14 bases in the middle. CDR3 DNA sequence: TGTGCCAGCAGCTTAATCCGCGGAGGGACCTACGAGCAGTACTTC. Translating it yields CASSLIRGGTYEQYF.

The rearrangement joins TRBV18 to TRBJ2-2; 14 bases match TRBD2. The CDR3 has 19 residues. With V trimmed by 0 bases and J by 4 bases, 7 bases remained unmatched. Germline CDR1 and CDR2: KGHSH and LQKENI. The CDR3, as DNA: TGTGCCAGCTCACCACCTTGGACTAGCGGGAGGAGAGGCACCGGGGAGCTGTTTTTT. It translates to CASSPPWTSGRRGTGELFF. Based on the CDR3 plus reference TRBV18 and TRBJ2-2, the full variable domain is NAGVMQNPRHLVRRRGQEARLRCSPMKGHSHVYWYRQLPEEGLKFMVYLQKENIIDESGMPKERFSAEFPKEGPSILRIQQVVRGDSAAYFCASSPPWTSGRRGTGELFFGEGSRLTVL.

V usage is TRBV10-1 and J usage is TRBJ2-1, with 7 bases matching TRBD2. Per germline, CDR1 WNHNN and CDR2 SYGVQD (reference sequence). The CDR3 has 14 residues. Trimming cost V 6 bases and J 9 bases; bases outside gene matches: 11. The CDR3 here is CASSPRPGGGEQFF. The DNA for the CDR3 is TGCGCCAGCAGCCCCAGGCCCGGCGGGGGTGAGCAGTTCTTC.

This clone is a singleton in its sample. The rearrangement uses TRBV7-9 and TRBJ2-5; D perhaps matches TRBD2 (5 bases). Trimming removed 9 bases at V and 0 bases at J, with 14 bases between. The CDR3 contains 14 residues. Germline loops: CDR1 SEHNR, CDR2 FQNEAQ (reference sequence). CDR3 coding DNA: TGTGCCAGTCAGAGTGGGGAGTACCAAGAGACCCAGTACTTC. Its translation is CASQSGEYQETQYF. Using reference TRBV7-9 and TRBJ2-5 for the parts outside the CDR3, the full variable domain is DTGVSQNPRHKITKRGQNVTFRCDPISEHNRLYWYRQTLGQGPEFLTYFQNEAQLEKSRLLSDRFSAERPKGSFSTLEIQRTEQGDSAMYLCASQSGEYQETQYFGPGTRLLVL.

The chain combines TRBV21-1 with TRBJ1-2; TRBD1, as called in the table, went unchecked against the DNA. TRBV21-1 is given as a pseudogene. CDR3 length: 15 residues. The CDR3 region is CASSITKGVNYGYTF. CDR3 bases: TGTGCCAGCAGCATTACGAAGGGGGTGAACTATGGCTACACCTTC.

The chain carries TRBV10-3 and TRBJ1-4; 10 positions match TRBD1. Germline trimming cut 7 bases from V and 8 bases from J; bases unmatched to any gene: 7. Germline V gene sequence: CDR1 ENHRY, CDR2 SYGVKD. The CDR3 is 14 amino acids. The CDR3 coding sequence is TGTGCCATCAATGCCGGGACAGGGGTGGAAAAACTGTTTTTT. It yields the protein CAINAGTGVEKLFF.